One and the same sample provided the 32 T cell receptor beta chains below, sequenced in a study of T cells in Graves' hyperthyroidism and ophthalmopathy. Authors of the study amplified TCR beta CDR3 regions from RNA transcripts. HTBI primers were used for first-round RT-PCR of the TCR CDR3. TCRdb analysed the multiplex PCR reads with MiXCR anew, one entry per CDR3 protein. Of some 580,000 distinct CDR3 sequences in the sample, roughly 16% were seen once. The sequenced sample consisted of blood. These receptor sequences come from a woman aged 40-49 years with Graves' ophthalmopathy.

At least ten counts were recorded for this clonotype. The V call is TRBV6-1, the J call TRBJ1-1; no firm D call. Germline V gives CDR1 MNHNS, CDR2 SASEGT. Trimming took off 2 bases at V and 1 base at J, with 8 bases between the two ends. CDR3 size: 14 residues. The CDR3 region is CASSETTANTEAFF. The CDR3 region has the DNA TGTGCCAGCAGTGAAACGACGGCGAACACTGAAGCTTTCTTT.

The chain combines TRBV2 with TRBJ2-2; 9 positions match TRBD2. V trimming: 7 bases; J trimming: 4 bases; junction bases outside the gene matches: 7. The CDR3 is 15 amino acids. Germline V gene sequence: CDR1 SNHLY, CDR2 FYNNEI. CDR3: CASKSSGSVTGELFF. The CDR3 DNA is TGTGCCAGCAAGAGTAGCGGGAGTGTCACCGGGGAGCTGTTTTTT.

CDR3 sequence (DNA): TGTGCCAGCAGTGAATCAGAGAAAGGAAACACCATATATTTT. It specifies CASSESEKGNTIYF. The chain uses TRBV6-1 and TRBJ1-3; D is ambiguous. From germline, CDR1 is MNHNS and CDR2 SASEGT. CDR3 length: 14 residues. Between the trimmed V and J ends, which lost 2 bases and 4 bases, there was a span of 9 bases.

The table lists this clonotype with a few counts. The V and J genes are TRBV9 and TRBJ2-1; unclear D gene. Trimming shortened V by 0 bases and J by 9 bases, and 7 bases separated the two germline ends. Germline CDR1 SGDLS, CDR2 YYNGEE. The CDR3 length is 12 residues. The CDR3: CASSVGSGEQFF. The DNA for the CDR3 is TGTGCCAGCAGCGTAGGCTCTGGTGAGCAGTTCTTC.

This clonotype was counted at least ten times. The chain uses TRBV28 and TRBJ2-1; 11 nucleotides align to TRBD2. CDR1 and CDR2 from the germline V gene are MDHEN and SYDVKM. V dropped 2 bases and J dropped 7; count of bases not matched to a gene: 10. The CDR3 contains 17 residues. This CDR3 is CASSLAASGRPGNEQFF. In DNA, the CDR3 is TGTGCCAGCAGTTTAGCGGCTAGCGGGAGGCCTGGAAATGAGCAGTTCTTC.

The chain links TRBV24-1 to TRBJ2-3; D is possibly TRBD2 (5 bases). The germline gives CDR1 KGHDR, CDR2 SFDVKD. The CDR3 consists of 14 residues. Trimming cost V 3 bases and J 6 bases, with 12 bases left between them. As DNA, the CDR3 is TGTGCCACCAGTGATCACGGGGTGGAGGATACGCAGTATTTT. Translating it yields CATSDHGVEDTQYF.

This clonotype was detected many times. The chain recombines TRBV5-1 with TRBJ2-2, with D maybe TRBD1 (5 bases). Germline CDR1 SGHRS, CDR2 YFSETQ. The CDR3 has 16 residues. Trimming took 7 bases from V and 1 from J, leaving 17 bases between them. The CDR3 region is CASRIGAGWNTGELFF. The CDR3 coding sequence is TGCGCCAGCCGAATTGGGGCAGGGTGGAACACCGGGGAGCTGTTTTTT.

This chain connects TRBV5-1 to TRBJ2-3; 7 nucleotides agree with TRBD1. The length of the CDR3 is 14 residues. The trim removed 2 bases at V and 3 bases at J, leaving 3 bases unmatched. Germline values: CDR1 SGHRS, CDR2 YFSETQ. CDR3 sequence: CASSFDRVTDTQYF. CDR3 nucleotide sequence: TGCGCCAGCAGCTTCGACAGGGTAACAGATACGCAGTATTTT.

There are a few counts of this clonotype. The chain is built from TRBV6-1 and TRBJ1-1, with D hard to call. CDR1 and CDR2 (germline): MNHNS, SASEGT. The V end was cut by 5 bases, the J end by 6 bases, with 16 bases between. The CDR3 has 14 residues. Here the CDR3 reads CASSLGRLAAEAFF. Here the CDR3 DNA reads TGTGCCAGCAGTTTGGGCCGCCTAGCTGCTGAAGCTTTCTTT.

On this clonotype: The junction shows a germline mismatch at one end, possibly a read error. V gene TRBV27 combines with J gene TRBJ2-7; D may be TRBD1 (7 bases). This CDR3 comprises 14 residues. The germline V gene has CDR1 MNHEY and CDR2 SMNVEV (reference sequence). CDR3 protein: CACSFSGGSYEQYF. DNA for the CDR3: TGTGCCTGCAGTTTCTCAGGGGGGTCCTACGAGCAGTACTTC.

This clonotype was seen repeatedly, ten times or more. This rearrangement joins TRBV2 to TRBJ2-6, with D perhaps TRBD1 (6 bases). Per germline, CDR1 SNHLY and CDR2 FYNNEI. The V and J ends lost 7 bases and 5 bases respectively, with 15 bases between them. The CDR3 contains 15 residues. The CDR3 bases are TGTGCCAGCACATCGACAGGTCTCTGGGCCAACGTCCTGACTTTC. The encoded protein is CASTSTGLWANVLTF.

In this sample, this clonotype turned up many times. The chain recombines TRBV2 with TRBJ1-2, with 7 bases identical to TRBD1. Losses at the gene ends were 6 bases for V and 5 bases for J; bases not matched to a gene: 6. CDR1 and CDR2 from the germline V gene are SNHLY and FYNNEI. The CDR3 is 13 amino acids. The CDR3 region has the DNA TGTGCCAGCAGCCCGCGGACAGGTTATGGCTACACCTTC. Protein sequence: CASSPRTGYGYTF.

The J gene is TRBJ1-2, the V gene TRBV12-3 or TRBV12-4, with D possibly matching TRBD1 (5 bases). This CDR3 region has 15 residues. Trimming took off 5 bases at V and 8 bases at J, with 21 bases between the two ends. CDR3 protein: CASSLLRGAAEGYTF. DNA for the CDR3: TGTGCCAGCAGTCTCCTCCGGGGCGCAGCGGAAGGCTACACCTTC.

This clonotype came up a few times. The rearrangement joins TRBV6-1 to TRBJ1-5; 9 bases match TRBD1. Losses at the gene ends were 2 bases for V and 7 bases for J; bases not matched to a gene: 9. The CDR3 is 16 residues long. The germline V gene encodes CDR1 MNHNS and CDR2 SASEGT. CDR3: CASSELGGQGGQPQHF. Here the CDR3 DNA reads TGTGCCAGCAGTGAACTGGGGGGACAGGGAGGCCAGCCCCAGCATTTT.

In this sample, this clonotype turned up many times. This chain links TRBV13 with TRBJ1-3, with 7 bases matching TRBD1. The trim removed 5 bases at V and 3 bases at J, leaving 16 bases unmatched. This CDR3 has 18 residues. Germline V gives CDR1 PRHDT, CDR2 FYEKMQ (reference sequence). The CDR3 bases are TGTGCCAGCAGCAAACGGACAGGCTCCCTTGGGCTTGGAAACACCATATATTTT. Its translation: CASSKRTGSLGLGNTIYF.

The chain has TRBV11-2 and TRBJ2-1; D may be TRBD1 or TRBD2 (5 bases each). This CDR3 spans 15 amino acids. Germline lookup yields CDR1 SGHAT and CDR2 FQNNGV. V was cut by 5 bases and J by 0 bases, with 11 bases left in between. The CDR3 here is CASSTEGNSYNEQFF. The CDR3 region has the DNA TGTGCCAGCAGCACAGAGGGGAACTCCTACAATGAGCAGTTCTTC.

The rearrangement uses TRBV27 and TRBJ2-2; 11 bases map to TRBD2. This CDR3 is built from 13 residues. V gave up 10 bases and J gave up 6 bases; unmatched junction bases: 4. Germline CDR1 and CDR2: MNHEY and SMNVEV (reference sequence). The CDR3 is CANSGRDPGELFF. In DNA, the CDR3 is TGTGCCAATAGCGGGAGGGACCCCGGGGAGCTGTTTTTT.

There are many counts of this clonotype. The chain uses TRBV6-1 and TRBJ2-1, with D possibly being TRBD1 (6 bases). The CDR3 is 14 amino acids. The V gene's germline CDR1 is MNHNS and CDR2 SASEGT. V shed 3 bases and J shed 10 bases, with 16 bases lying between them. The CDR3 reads CASSELDRATEQFF. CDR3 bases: TGTGCCAGCAGTGAGCTGGACAGAGCTACAGAGCAGTTCTTC.

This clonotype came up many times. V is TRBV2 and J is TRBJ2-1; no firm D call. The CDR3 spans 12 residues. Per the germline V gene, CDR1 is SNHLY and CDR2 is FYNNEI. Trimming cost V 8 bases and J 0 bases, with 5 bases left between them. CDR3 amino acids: CASGDSYNEQFF. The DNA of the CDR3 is TGTGCCAGCGGGGACTCCTACAATGAGCAGTTCTTC.

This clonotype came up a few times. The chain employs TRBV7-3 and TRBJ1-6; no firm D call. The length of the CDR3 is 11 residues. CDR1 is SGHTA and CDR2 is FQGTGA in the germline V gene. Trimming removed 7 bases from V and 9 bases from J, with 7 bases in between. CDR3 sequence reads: CASTWPSPLHF. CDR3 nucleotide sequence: TGTGCCAGCACATGGCCTTCACCCCTCCACTTT.

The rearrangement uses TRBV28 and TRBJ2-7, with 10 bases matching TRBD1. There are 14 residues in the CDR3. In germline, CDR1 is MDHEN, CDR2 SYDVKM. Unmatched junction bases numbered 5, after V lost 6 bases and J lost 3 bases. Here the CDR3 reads CASRGTGVFYEQYF. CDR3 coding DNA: TGTGCCAGCAGGGGGACAGGGGTGTTCTACGAGCAGTACTTC.

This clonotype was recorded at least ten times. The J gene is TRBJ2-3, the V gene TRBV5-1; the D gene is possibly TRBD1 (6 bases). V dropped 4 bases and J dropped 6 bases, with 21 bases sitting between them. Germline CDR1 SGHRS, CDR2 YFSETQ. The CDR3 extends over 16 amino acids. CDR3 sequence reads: CASSPPQAGELDTQYF. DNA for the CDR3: TGCGCCAGCAGCCCACCCCAGGCAGGGGAGTTGGATACGCAGTATTTT. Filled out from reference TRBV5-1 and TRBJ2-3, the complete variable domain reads KAGVTQTPRYLIKTRGQQVTLSCSPISGHRSVSWYQQTPGQGLQFLFEYFSETQRNKGNFPGRFSGRQFSNSRSEMNVSTLELGDSALYLCASSPPQAGELDTQYFGPGTRLTVL.

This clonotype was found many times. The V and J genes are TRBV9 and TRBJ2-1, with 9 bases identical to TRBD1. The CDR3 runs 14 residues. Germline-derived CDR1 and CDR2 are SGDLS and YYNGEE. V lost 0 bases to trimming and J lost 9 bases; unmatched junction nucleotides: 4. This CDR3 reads CASSVATTGGEQFF. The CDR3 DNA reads TGTGCCAGCAGCGTAGCTACGACAGGGGGTGAGCAGTTCTTC.

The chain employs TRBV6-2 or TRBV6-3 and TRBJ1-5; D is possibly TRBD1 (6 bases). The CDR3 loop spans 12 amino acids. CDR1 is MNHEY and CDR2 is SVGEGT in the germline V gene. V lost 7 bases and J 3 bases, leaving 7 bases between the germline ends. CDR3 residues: CASTGDNQPQHF. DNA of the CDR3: TGTGCCAGCACAGGGGACAATCAGCCCCAGCATTTT.

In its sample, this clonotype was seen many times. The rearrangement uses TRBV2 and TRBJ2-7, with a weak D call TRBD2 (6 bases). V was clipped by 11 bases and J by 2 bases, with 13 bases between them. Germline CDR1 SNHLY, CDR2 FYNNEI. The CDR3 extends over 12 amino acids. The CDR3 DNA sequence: TGTGCCCTACGGGACTCCCCCTACGAGCAGTACTTC. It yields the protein CALRDSPYEQYF.

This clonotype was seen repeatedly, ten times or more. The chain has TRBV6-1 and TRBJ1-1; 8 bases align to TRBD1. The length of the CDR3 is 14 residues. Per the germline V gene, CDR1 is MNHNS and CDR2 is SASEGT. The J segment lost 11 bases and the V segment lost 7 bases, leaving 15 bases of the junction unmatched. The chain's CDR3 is CASITFGQGIRAFF. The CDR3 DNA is TGTGCCAGCATTACGTTTGGACAGGGTATTCGGGCTTTCTTT.

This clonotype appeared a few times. For the CDR3, the DNA is TGCAGTGCTAGGTTTGGTGTATCCAATGAGCAGTTCTTC. As protein: CSARFGVSNEQFF. The rearrangement joins TRBV20-1 to TRBJ2-1; D gene unclear. The CDR3 runs to 13 residues. V lost 3 bases, J lost 6 bases, and 12 bases lay in between. Germline V gene sequence: CDR1 DFQATT, CDR2 SNEGSKA (reference sequence).

The CDR3 loop is CASQASPGQGQRKYNQPQHF. Here the CDR3 DNA reads TGCGCCAGCCAAGCATCCCCCGGACAGGGCCAACGGAAATACAATCAGCCCCAGCATTTT. V is TRBV10-2 and J is TRBJ1-5, with 8 bases fitting TRBD1. The germline V gene has CDR1 WSHSY and CDR2 SAAADI. There are 20 residues in the CDR3. The J segment lost 3 bases and the V segment lost 8 bases, leaving 24 bases of the junction unmatched.

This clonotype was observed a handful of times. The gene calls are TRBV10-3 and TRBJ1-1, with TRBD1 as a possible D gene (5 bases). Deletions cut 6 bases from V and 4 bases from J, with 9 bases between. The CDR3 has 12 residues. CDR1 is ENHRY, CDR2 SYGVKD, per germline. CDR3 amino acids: CAIRSGSTEAFF. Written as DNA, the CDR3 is TGTGCCATCAGGTCAGGGAGCACTGAAGCTTTCTTT.

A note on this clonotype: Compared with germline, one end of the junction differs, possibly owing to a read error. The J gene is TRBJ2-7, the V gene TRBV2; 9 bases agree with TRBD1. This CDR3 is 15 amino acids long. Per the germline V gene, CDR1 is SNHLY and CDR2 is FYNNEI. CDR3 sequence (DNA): TGTGCCAGCAGGGGACCGGGACAGGGCACCTACGAGCAGTGCTTC. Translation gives CASRGPGQGTYEQCF.

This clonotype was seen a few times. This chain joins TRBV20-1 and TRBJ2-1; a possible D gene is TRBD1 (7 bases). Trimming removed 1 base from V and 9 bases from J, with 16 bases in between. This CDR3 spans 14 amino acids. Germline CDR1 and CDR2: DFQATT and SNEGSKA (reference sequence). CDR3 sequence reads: CSARAVRGAPEQFF. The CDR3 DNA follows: TGCAGTGCTAGAGCGGTCAGGGGGGCCCCTGAGCAGTTCTTC.

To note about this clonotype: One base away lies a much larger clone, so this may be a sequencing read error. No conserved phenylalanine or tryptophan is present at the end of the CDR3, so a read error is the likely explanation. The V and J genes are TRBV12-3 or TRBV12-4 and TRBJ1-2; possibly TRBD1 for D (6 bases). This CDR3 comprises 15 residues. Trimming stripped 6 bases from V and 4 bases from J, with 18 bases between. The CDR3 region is CASSVAGQTGYGYTL. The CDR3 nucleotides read TGTGCCAGCAGCGTTGCAGGACAGACGGGCTATGGCTACACCTTA.